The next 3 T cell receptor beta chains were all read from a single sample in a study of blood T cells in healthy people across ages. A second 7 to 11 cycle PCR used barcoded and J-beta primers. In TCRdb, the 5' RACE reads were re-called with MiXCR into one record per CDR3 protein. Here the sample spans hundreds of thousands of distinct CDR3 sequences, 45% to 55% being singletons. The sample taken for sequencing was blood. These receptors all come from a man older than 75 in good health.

Written as DNA, the CDR3 is TGTGCCAGTAGTATCCTCGGAGAGACCCAGTACTTC. The encoded protein is CASSILGETQYF. V usage is TRBV19 and J usage is TRBJ2-5, with unresolved D. V was clipped by 3 bases and J by 4 bases, with 6 bases between them. This CDR3 has 12 amino acids. Germline loops: CDR1 LNHDA, CDR2 SQIVND (reference sequence).

The DNA of the CDR3 is TGTGCCAGTGGGACATGGGATGAGCAGTACTTC. This gives the protein CASGTWDEQYF. This rearrangement joins TRBV2 to TRBJ2-5; tentatively, D is TRBD1 (6 bases). CDR1 is SNHLY and CDR2 is FYNNEI in the germline V gene. With 9 bases removed from V and 11 bases from J, the gap between germline ends came to 16 bases. The CDR3 length is 11 residues. Together with reference TRBV2 and TRBJ2-5, the CDR3 gives the full variable domain: EPEVTQTPSHQVTQMGQEVILRCVPISNHLYFYWYRQILGQKVEFLVSFYNNEISEKSEIFDDQFSVERPDGSNFTLKIRSTKLEDSAMYFCASGTWDEQYFGPGTRLLVL.

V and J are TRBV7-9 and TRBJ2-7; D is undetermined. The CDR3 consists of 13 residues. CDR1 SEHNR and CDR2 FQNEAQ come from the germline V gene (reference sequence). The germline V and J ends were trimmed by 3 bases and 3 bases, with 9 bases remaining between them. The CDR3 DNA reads TGTGCCAGCAGCTTCGACGGGTTCTACGAGCAGTACTTC. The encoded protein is CASSFDGFYEQYF.